One and the same sample provided the 28 T cell receptor beta chains below, sequenced in a study of monozygotic twins with inflammatory bowel disease. From its re-call of the 5' RACE reads, TCRdb lists each CDR3 protein once, without DNA. The table lists 400,000 or so distinct CDR3 sequences. Sequenced material: blood. The receptors originated from a human donor with ulcerative colitis or Crohn's disease, or a healthy co-twin of an affected twin (not recorded which).

This rearrangement joins TRBV25-1 to TRBJ2-7; the TCRdb call, TRBD1, lacks DNA for checking. The CDR3 has 14 amino acids. Germline CDR1 is MGHDK and CDR2 is SYGVNS. CDR3 loop: CASTPFESSYEQYF.

The chain links TRBV6-1 to TRBJ2-2; TCRdb returns TRBD1, unconfirmable since there is no DNA. The CDR3 loop spans 16 amino acids. Germline V gene sequence: CDR1 MNHNS, CDR2 SASEGT. The CDR3 region is CASRTMRDISTGELFF.

This chain connects TRBV7-9 to TRBJ2-2; TCRdb calls TRBD1, which cannot be checked without DNA. There are 16 residues in the CDR3. Germline V gene sequence: CDR1 SEHNR, CDR2 FQNEAQ (reference sequence). The CDR3 sequence is CASSSWTGAVAGELFF.

The chain carries TRBV11-2 and TRBJ2-1; TCRdb calls TRBD1, which cannot be checked without DNA. CDR1 is SGHAT, CDR2 FQNNGV, per germline. The CDR3 runs 16 residues. The CDR3: CASSLELGGGYNEQFF.

V is TRBV20-1 and J is TRBJ2-3; TCRdb calls TRBD2, which cannot be checked without DNA. This CDR3 is 16 amino acids long. Germline CDR1 reads DFQATT; CDR2 reads SNEGSKA (reference sequence). The CDR3 is CSARGGTSGITDTQYF.

This chain connects TRBV7-2 to TRBJ1-2; TCRdb designates TRBD1, a call that cannot be tested without DNA. The CDR3 sequence is 15 residues long. CDR1 and CDR2 from the germline V gene are SGHTA and FQGNSA. CDR3 sequence: CASSSGGRGDYGYTF. The full variable domain, with the rest looked up from reference TRBV7-2 and TRBJ1-2, is GAGVSQSPSNKVTEKGKDVELRCDPISGHTALYWYRQSLGQGLEFLIYFQGNSAPDKSGLPSDRFSAERTGGSVSTLTIQRTQQEDSAVYLCASSSGGRGDYGYTFGSGTRLTVV.

The CDR3: CASSSSSRQYNEKLFF. This chain uses TRBV4-1 with TRBJ1-4. Germline V gives CDR1 MGHRA, CDR2 YSYEKL. The CDR3 is made up of 16 amino acids.

The genes are TRBV18 and TRBJ1-2; the TCRdb D gene call, TRBD1, has no DNA to confirm it. This CDR3 comprises 15 residues. Germline V gene sequence: CDR1 KGHSH, CDR2 LQKENI. Here the CDR3 reads CASSPPLQDLYGYTF.

This sequence joins TRBV5-1 and TRBJ2-1. CDR3 length: 14 residues. Germline V gene sequence: CDR1 SGHRS, CDR2 YFSETQ. The CDR3 sequence is CASSLDSTYNEQFF. Combining the CDR3 with reference TRBV5-1 and TRBJ2-1 gives the whole variable domain KAGVTQTPRYLIKTRGQQVTLSCSPISGHRSVSWYQQTPGQGLQFLFEYFSETQRNKGNFPGRFSGRQFSNSRSEMNVSTLELGDSALYLCASSLDSTYNEQFFGPGTRLTVL.

This chain links TRBV5-1 with TRBJ2-7; TCRdb proposes TRBD1, but this gene call is untestable without DNA. The CDR3 totals 14 residues. Germline lookup yields CDR1 SGHRS and CDR2 YFSETQ. The CDR3 region is CASSHGQEGYEQYF.

The rearrangement links TRBV2 to TRBJ2-7; TCRdb picks TRBD1, but there is no DNA to check that call. The V gene's germline CDR1 is SNHLY and CDR2 FYNNEI. This CDR3 has 12 residues. CDR3 sequence: CARRTGVGEQYF.

The chain combines TRBV29-1 with TRBJ2-7; the D call from TCRdb, TRBD2, cannot be confirmed without DNA. The CDR3 totals 12 residues. Per the germline V gene, CDR1 is SQVTM and CDR2 is ANQGSEA. This CDR3 is CSVEGLPNEQYF.

This rearrangement joins TRBV5-1 to TRBJ2-1; TCRdb outputs TRBD2, but without DNA this stays unchecked. CDR3 length: 13 amino acids. Germline CDR1 SGHRS, CDR2 YFSETQ. CDR3 region: CASSLTTSGEQFF.

The chain has TRBV7-8 and TRBJ1-4; there is no DNA to check the TCRdb D call of TRBD1. CDR1 is SGHVS, CDR2 FQNEAQ, per germline. The CDR3 extends over 15 amino acids. The CDR3 sequence is CASSLGQGWGEKLFF.

The rearrangement uses TRBV5-1 and TRBJ2-3; TCRdb selects TRBD2, and the lack of DNA leaves this call unchecked. The V gene's germline CDR1 is SGHRS and CDR2 YFSETQ. The CDR3 runs 15 residues. CDR3: CASSLTGESWDTQYF.

CDR3 in amino acids: CAWTTGARNQPQHF. J is TRBJ1-5 and V is TRBV30; TCRdb lists TRBD1, though no DNA is available to test this call. Germline V CDR1 and CDR2: GTSNPN, SVGIG (reference sequence). The CDR3 has 14 amino acids.

CDR3 sequence: CASNEGSGEQYF. The chain employs TRBV19 and TRBJ2-7; TCRdb's assignment of TRBD2 cannot be checked, as there is no DNA. The CDR3 contains 12 residues. Per the germline V gene, CDR1 is LNHDA and CDR2 is SQIVND (reference sequence).

This chain uses TRBV28 with TRBJ1-5; TCRdb selects TRBD1, and the lack of DNA leaves this call unchecked. The CDR3 length is 15 residues. In germline, CDR1 is MDHEN, CDR2 SYDVKM. The CDR3 region is CASSFLAGFNQPQHF.

This rearrangement joins TRBV12-3 or TRBV12-4 to TRBJ2-1; TCRdb indicates TRBD1, and absent DNA this call remains unverified. This CDR3 comprises 13 residues. The CDR3 here is CASSPTARNEQFF.

The CDR3 sequence is CASSLALGGGNEQFF. This sequence joins TRBV5-1 and TRBJ2-1; as DNA is missing, the TRBD2 call by TCRdb cannot be tested. Germline lookup yields CDR1 SGHRS and CDR2 YFSETQ. The CDR3 has 15 residues.

The chain couples TRBV20-1 to TRBJ2-1; TCRdb outputs TRBD1, but without DNA this stays unchecked. CDR1 and CDR2 (germline): DFQATT, SNEGSKA (reference sequence). The CDR3 has 14 amino acids. The CDR3 spells CSARNTGRMNQQFF.

The chain has TRBV7-9 and TRBJ2-5. In germline, CDR1 is SEHNR, CDR2 FQNEAQ (reference sequence). The CDR3 sequence is 13 residues long. The CDR3 is CASSTSGSETQYF.

This rearrangement joins TRBV29-1 to TRBJ2-7; TCRdb returns TRBD1, unconfirmable since there is no DNA. Germline-derived CDR1 and CDR2 are SQVTM and ANQGSEA. The CDR3 covers 12 residues. This CDR3 is CSVEGQAYEQYF.

The V call is TRBV5-1, the J call TRBJ2-3; the TCRdb D gene call, TRBD2, has no DNA to confirm it. Germline CDR1 reads SGHRS; CDR2 reads YFSETQ. There are 17 residues in the CDR3. CDR3 loop: CASSPDASGGSTDTQYF.

The chain couples TRBV18 to TRBJ1-6; the TCRdb call, TRBD1, lacks DNA for checking. CDR1 and CDR2 from the germline V gene are KGHSH and LQKENI. This CDR3 has 18 amino acids. The CDR3 loop reads CASSLRDTSNWNNSPLHF.

The CDR3 sequence is CASSTPRGEEDQPQHF. The chain is built from TRBV11-3 and TRBJ1-5. The CDR3 sequence is 16 residues long. Germline V gene lookup returns CDR1 SGHNT and CDR2 YENEEA. Drawing the rest from reference TRBV11-3 and TRBJ1-5, the complete variable domain is EAGVVQSPRYKIIEKKQPVAFWCNPISGHNTLYWYLQNLGQGPELLIRYENEEAVDDSQLPKDRFSAERLKGVDSTLKIQPAELGDSAVYLCASSTPRGEEDQPQHFGDGTRLSIL.

The CDR3 is CASSLRQGLYYEQYF. The rearrangement uses TRBV5-1 and TRBJ2-7; the D gene TCRdb calls, TRBD1, cannot be checked with no DNA. Germline V gives CDR1 SGHRS, CDR2 YFSETQ. The CDR3 runs to 15 residues.

The V and J genes are TRBV7-2 and TRBJ2-7; TCRdb names TRBD1, which stays unverified in the absence of DNA. There are 14 residues in the CDR3. The V gene's germline CDR1 is SGHTA and CDR2 FQGNSA. This CDR3 is CASSSQRQGSEQYF.